The 9 T cell receptor beta chains below come from one sample, sequenced in a study of response to subunit inactivated influenza vaccine (dated by TCRdb to the late 2010s). According to the study, the label for this sample's time point signals: around 47 days after influenza vaccine administration. Receptors were amplified or captured by RT-PCR. TCRdb names Illumina HiSeq 2500 as the instrument used. TCRdb cleaned the public reads at Q25 with fastp, built clones with MiXCR and kept in-frame beta chains. Entries that share a CDR3 protein sequence are merged under the most common genes and DNA. The sample profile shows roughly 460,000 distinct CDR3 sequences; 9.5% to 13% of them were found once. The ten most abundant clones make up over 9.5% of the sample. This material consisted of PBMCs from blood, taken about 40 days after vaccination. The receptors were gathered from a man aged 50 to 60 who received an inactivated influenza vaccine. Donor details come from another sample of the same person, matched by shared clones.

V usage is TRBV12-3 or TRBV12-4 and J usage is TRBJ2-5, with TRBD2 matching 10 bases. The CDR3 totals 16 residues. Trimming at V came to 2 bases and at J to 5 bases, leaving 8 bases not matched to a gene. CDR3 DNA: TGTGCCAGCAGTTTAATAGCGGGGGGTGGGTACGAGACCCAGTACTTC. This gives the protein CASSLIAGGGYETQYF.

The chain joins TRBV7-6 to TRBJ2-7, with D possibly matching TRBD1 (5 bases). Trimming took off 2 bases at V and 5 bases at J, with 16 bases between the two ends. The CDR3 spans 15 residues. Germline CDR1 reads SGHVS; CDR2 reads FNYEAQ. The CDR3 protein is CASSLRAGWFNEQYF. CDR3 coding DNA: TGTGCCAGCAGCTTAAGGGCAGGGTGGTTCAACGAGCAGTACTTC. Full variable domain (rest looked up from reference TRBV7-6 and TRBJ2-7): GAGVSQSPRYKVTKRGQDVALRCDPISGHVSLYWYRQALGQGPEFLTYFNYEAQQDKSGLPNDRFSAERPEGSISTLTIQRTEQRDSAMYRCASSLRAGWFNEQYFGPGTRLTVT.

The sample holds many counts of this clonotype. The DNA for the CDR3 is TGCAGCGTTGGAAAGACTAGCGAAGAGACCCAGTACTTC. It codes for CSVGKTSEETQYF. This chain uses TRBV29-1 with TRBJ2-5; 8 nucleotides line up with TRBD2. In germline, CDR1 is SQVTM, CDR2 ANQGSEA. This CDR3 is 13 amino acids long. Germline trimming cut 4 bases from V and 3 bases from J; bases unmatched to any gene: 4.

In DNA, the CDR3 is TGTGCCATCAGTGAACGAGGCCGTAATGAAAAACTGTTTTTT. Translating gives CAISERGRNEKLFF. The V call is TRBV10-3, the J call TRBJ1-4; no definite D call. The CDR3 sequence is 14 residues long. The germline gives CDR1 ENHRY, CDR2 SYGVKD. The V end lost 3 bases, the J end lost 4 bases, and 9 bases lay between the germline ends.

This clonotype showed up just a few times. The chain is built from TRBV3-1 and TRBJ2-3, with D uncertain. The CDR3 totals 13 residues. Trimming removed 3 bases from V and 2 bases from J, with 6 bases in between. Germline V gives CDR1 LGHDT, CDR2 YNNKEL (reference sequence). The CDR3 region has the DNA TGTGCCAGCAGCCAGACCTACACAGATACGCAGTATTTT. The encoded protein is CASSQTYTDTQYF.

The rearrangement links TRBV28 to TRBJ2-5, with 7 bases fitting TRBD2. Germline CDR1 and CDR2: MDHEN and SYDVKM. The CDR3 covers 12 residues. Trimming cost V 10 bases and J 2 bases; bases outside gene matches: 4. CDR3 in amino acids: CATGGEQETQYF. The CDR3 coding sequence is TGTGCCACGGGAGGCGAGCAAGAGACCCAGTACTTC.

This clonotype was counted at least ten times. J is TRBJ1-3 and V is TRBV6-1, with D possibly TRBD1 on 6 matching bases. The germline CDR1 and CDR2 sequences are MNHNS and SASEGT. Trimming stripped 6 bases from V and 0 bases from J, with 12 bases between. The CDR3 is 15 amino acids. CDR3 sequence (DNA): TGTGCCAGCAGCCATAACAGGGCCTCTGGAAACACCATATATTTT. Translation: CASSHNRASGNTIYF.

The sample holds many counts of this clonotype. The V gene is TRBV7-9, the J gene TRBJ1-1; D remains unclear. Trimming removed 3 bases from V and 4 bases from J, with 12 bases in between. CDR1 is SEHNR, CDR2 FQNEAQ, per germline (reference sequence). The CDR3 sequence is 14 residues long. The CDR3 here is CASSLRGPPTEAFF. The CDR3, as DNA: TGTGCCAGCAGCTTGCGAGGCCCACCCACTGAAGCTTTCTTT.

The sample holds a few counts of this clonotype. This chain links TRBV14 with TRBJ2-1; 9 bases fit TRBD1. CDR1 is SGHDN and CDR2 is FVKESK in the germline V gene. V trimming: 3 bases; J trimming: 3 bases; junction bases outside the gene matches: 3. This CDR3 has 15 amino acids. The CDR3, as DNA: TGTGCCAGCAGCCAGACAGGGGGATACTACAATGAGCAGTTCTTC. Translation: CASSQTGGYYNEQFF.